The 11 T cell receptor beta chains below come from one sample, sequenced in a study of T cell clonotyping in hematopoietic cell transplantation. Repertoires were generated with immunoSEQ multiplex PCR, while TCRdb's copy carries only in-frame clones and drops some. The table has approximately 80,000 clones, 90% to 96% seen once. Time point given: recipient sample about 28 days before transplant, after cytoreduction. Here the sequenced sample was peripheral blood mononuclear cells, taken before stem cell transplant. The receptors originated from a woman between 50 and 59 years old with acute myeloid leukemia. Some clones in this sample may be carry-over from other donors' samples.

The sample holds one count of this clone. An end of the junction differs from the germline gene, which may be a read error. This chain connects TRBV7-7 to TRBJ2-5; tentatively, D is TRBD2 (5 bases). The CDR3 consists of 14 residues. Germline V gives CDR1 SSHAT, CDR2 FNYEAQ (reference sequence). The CDR3 DNA reads as TGTGCTAGCAGCCGGGATGGGTTAGGAGAGACCCAGTACTTC. Its translation: CASSRDGLGETQYF.

This rearrangement joins TRBV29-1 to TRBJ2-7; 9 positions match TRBD2. The CDR3 extends over 15 amino acids. Looked up from germline, CDR1 is SQVTM and CDR2 is ANQGSEA. The junction had 12 bases not matched to a gene; V was cut back by 3 bases and J by 6 bases. In DNA form, the CDR3 reads TGCAGCGTTGACCTACTGGGCGGGAGGGCGGCCGAGCAGTACTTC. This sequence encodes CSVDLLGGRAAEQYF.

The chain combines TRBV9 with TRBJ2-3; D not certain. Germline loops: CDR1 SGDLS, CDR2 YYNGEE. V was cut by 2 bases and J by 2 bases, with 9 bases left in between. This CDR3 comprises 14 residues. As DNA, the CDR3 is TGTGCCAGCAGCGTGGCTAGTCTCACAGATACGCAGTATTTT. It specifies CASSVASLTDTQYF.

This chain uses TRBV25-1 with TRBJ1-2, with 7 bases matching TRBD1. From germline, CDR1 is MGHDK and CDR2 SYGVNS. The CDR3 consists of 14 residues. V lost 3 bases, J lost 2 bases, and 3 bases stayed unmatched. The CDR3 DNA follows: TGTGCCAGCAGTGACCCGGGACAGAACTATGGCTACACCTTC. Translated, it gives CASSDPGQNYGYTF.

This sequence joins TRBV25-1 and TRBJ2-7, with D unresolved. The CDR3 extends over 13 amino acids. Germline lookup yields CDR1 MGHDK and CDR2 SYGVNS. V lost 6 bases and J lost 0, with 9 bases in between. CDR3 in amino acids: CASRKTASYEQYF. Here the CDR3 DNA reads TGTGCCAGCAGAAAGACTGCCTCCTACGAGCAGTACTTC.

The chain couples TRBV5-1 to TRBJ1-1; no clear D gene. CDR1 SGHRS and CDR2 YFSETQ come from the germline V gene. This CDR3 spans 14 amino acids. Deletions cut 4 bases from V and 1 base from J, with 11 bases between. The CDR3 spells CASSQRAPNTEAFF. The CDR3 region has the DNA TGCGCCAGCAGCCAAAGGGCCCCGAACACTGAAGCTTTCTTT.

The chain has TRBV5-6 and TRBJ2-7, with a tentative D call TRBD2 (6 bases). CDR3 length: 13 residues. CDR1 and CDR2 (germline): SGHDT, YYEEEE. The V end lost 5 bases, the J end lost 5 bases, and 14 bases lay between the germline ends. The CDR3: CASRAGSGHEQYF. As DNA, the CDR3 is TGTGCCAGCAGGGCGGGGTCGGGCCACGAGCAGTACTTC. Looking up the rest from reference TRBV5-6 and TRBJ2-7 gives the full variable domain: DAGVTQSPTHLIKTRGQQVTLRCSPKSGHDTVSWYQQALGQGPQFIFQYYEEEERQRGNFPDRFSGHQFPNYSSELNVNALLLGDSALYLCASRAGSGHEQYFGPGTRLTVT.

The gene calls are TRBV6-1 and TRBJ2-7; 10 bases agree with TRBD2. Germline V gives CDR1 MNHNS, CDR2 SASEGT. V lost 8 bases and J lost 3; bases outside the gene matches: 10. The CDR3 extends over 15 amino acids. CDR3 loop: CASQFRASGGYEQYF. CDR3 coding DNA: TGTGCCAGCCAATTCCGGGCTAGCGGGGGCTACGAGCAGTACTTC.

This chain links TRBV30 with TRBJ1-4, with 7 bases identical to TRBD1. Germline V gives CDR1 GTSNPN, CDR2 SVGIG (reference sequence). The CDR3 extends over 14 amino acids. V was clipped by 3 bases and J by 4 bases; unmatched bases: 5. Written as DNA, the CDR3 is TGTGCCTGGAGAAGGGACAGTAATAATGAAAAACTGTTTTTT. This gives the protein CAWRRDSNNEKLFF.

This clone came up once. The chain uses TRBV7-2 and TRBJ1-5; D may be TRBD1 (5 bases). Trimming removed 4 bases at V and 3 bases at J, with 13 bases between. The germline V gene has CDR1 SGHTA and CDR2 FQGNSA. The CDR3 is 15 residues long. CDR3 DNA: TGTGCCAGCAGCTCCTTAACAGGCTTCAATCAGCCCCAGCATTTT. Amino acid sequence: CASSSLTGFNQPQHF.

The rearrangement joins TRBV27 to TRBJ1-5; unclear D gene. This CDR3 contains 13 residues. Deletions cut 6 bases from V and 5 bases from J, with 11 bases between. Germline CDR1 and CDR2: MNHEY and SMNVEV (reference sequence). The CDR3 DNA is TGTGCCAGCAGCCATAAATCTCATCAGCCCCAGCATTTT. Protein product: CASSHKSHQPQHF.